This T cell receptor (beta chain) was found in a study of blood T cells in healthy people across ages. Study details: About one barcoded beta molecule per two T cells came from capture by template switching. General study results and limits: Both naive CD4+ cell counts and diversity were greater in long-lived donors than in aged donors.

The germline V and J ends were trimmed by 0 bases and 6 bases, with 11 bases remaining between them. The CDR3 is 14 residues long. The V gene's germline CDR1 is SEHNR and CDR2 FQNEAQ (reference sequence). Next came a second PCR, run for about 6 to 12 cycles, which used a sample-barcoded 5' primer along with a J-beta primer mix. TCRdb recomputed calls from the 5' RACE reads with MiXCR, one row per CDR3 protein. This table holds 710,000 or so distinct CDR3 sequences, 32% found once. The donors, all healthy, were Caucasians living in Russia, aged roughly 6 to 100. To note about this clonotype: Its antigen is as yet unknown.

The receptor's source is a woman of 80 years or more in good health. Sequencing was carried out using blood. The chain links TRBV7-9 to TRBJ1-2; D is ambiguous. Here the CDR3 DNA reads TGTGCCAGCAGCTTAGCTGGGCCATCCGATGGCTACACCTTC. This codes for CASSLAGPSDGYTF.